The 17 T cell receptor beta chains presented below share a single source sample, sequenced in a study of blood T cell repertoires in COVID-19. Sequencing was performed with immunoSEQ multiplex PCR; in TCRdb, only in-frame clones are kept and a portion is missing. The sample holds 300,000 or so clones, 83% seen once. The sample taken for sequencing was peripheral blood. These receptors came from a woman aged 50 to 60 with acute or convalescent COVID-19.

This clone was recorded a few times. This chain uses TRBV11-2 with TRBJ1-2; the D gene is possibly TRBD1 (6 bases). This CDR3 comprises 12 residues. Trimming pared 5 bases from V and 5 bases from J, leaving 9 bases between. From germline, CDR1 is SGHAT and CDR2 FQNNGV. This chain's CDR3 is CASSPQGYGYTF. CDR3 sequence (DNA): TGTGCCAGCAGCCCACAGGGATATGGCTACACCTTC.

The V call is TRBV7-2, the J call TRBJ1-4; 10 bases map to TRBD1. This CDR3 has 15 amino acids. The junction had 5 bases not matched to a gene; V was cut back by 2 bases and J by 8 bases. CDR1 and CDR2 (germline): SGHTA, FQGNSA. This CDR3 reads CASSLKTGGIEKLFF. DNA for the CDR3: TGTGCCAGCAGCTTAAAGACAGGGGGCATAGAAAAACTGTTTTTT.

The rearrangement uses TRBV6-5 and TRBJ1-1; no firm D call. This CDR3 region has 12 residues. Looked up from germline, CDR1 is MNHEY and CDR2 is SVGAGI. V lost 6 bases and J 8 bases, leaving 13 bases between the germline ends. CDR3 in amino acids: CASRIGTREAFF. For the CDR3, the DNA is TGTGCCAGCAGGATCGGTACGAGAGAAGCTTTCTTT.

The chain recombines TRBV5-1 with TRBJ2-3; a weak D match, TRBD2 (6 bases). Germline CDR1 reads SGHRS; CDR2 reads YFSETQ. The CDR3 totals 14 residues. With 4 bases removed from V and 6 bases from J, the gap between germline ends came to 15 bases. The CDR3 region is CASSPDTEGDTQYF. CDR3 DNA: TGCGCCAGCAGCCCCGACACGGAGGGGGATACGCAGTATTTT. The whole variable domain, filled in from reference TRBV5-1 and TRBJ2-3, reads KAGVTQTPRYLIKTRGQQVTLSCSPISGHRSVSWYQQTPGQGLQFLFEYFSETQRNKGNFPGRFSGRQFSNSRSEMNVSTLELGDSALYLCASSPDTEGDTQYFGPGTRLTVL.

The chain links TRBV19 to TRBJ1-5, with 8 bases that match TRBD1. In germline, CDR1 is LNHDA, CDR2 SQIVND (reference sequence). With 6 bases clipped from V and 9 bases from J, the junction kept 10 bases outside the gene matches. The CDR3 has 14 amino acids. The CDR3, as DNA: TGTGCCAGTAGCGGCCAGGGGGCGGTAGGGCCCCAGCATTTT. Encoded protein: CASSGQGAVGPQHF.

The chain links TRBV7-2 to TRBJ2-5; TRBD2 matches 9 bases. This CDR3 has 16 residues. V trimming: 1 base; J trimming: 5 bases; junction bases outside the gene matches: 8. CDR1 is SGHTA and CDR2 is FQGNSA in the germline V gene. The CDR3 region is CASSLDGSGSWETQYF. In DNA, the CDR3 is TGTGCCAGCAGCTTAGACGGTAGCGGGAGTTGGGAGACCCAGTACTTC.

J is TRBJ2-2 and V is TRBV7-3, with D unresolved. Deletions cut 2 bases from V and 1 base from J, with 8 bases between. The CDR3 runs to 15 residues. CDR1 SGHTA and CDR2 FQGTGA come from the germline V gene. This CDR3 reads CASSLVGGNTGELFF. CDR3 coding DNA: TGTGCCAGCAGCTTAGTCGGTGGGAACACCGGGGAGCTGTTTTTT. Complete variable domain (other parts from reference TRBV7-3 and TRBJ2-2): GAGVSQTPSNKVTEKGKYVELRCDPISGHTALYWYRQSLGQGPEFLIYFQGTGAADDSGLPNDRFFAVRPEGSVSTLKIQRTERGDSAVYLCASSLVGGNTGELFFGEGSRLTVL.

V gene TRBV6-5 combines with J gene TRBJ2-3; 13 nucleotides agree with TRBD2. This CDR3 region has 15 residues. V lost 8 bases, J lost 4 bases, and 6 bases stayed unmatched. Germline CDR1 reads MNHEY; CDR2 reads SVGAGI. Here the CDR3 reads CASYPGTSGADTQYF. The CDR3 DNA reads TGTGCCAGCTACCCCGGGACTAGCGGGGCAGATACGCAGTATTTT.

The genes are TRBV12-5 and TRBJ2-2; TRBD2 matches 11 bases. The CDR3 runs to 14 residues. Germline V CDR1 and CDR2: LGHNT, FRNRAP. Germline trimming cut 4 bases from V and 6 bases from J; bases unmatched to any gene: 1. Written as DNA, the CDR3 is TGTGCTAGTGGTTATAGCGGGGGGGCCGGGGAGCTGTTTTTT. Translating it yields CASGYSGGAGELFF.

The chain employs TRBV19 and TRBJ1-5, with D tentatively TRBD1 (5 bases). This CDR3 has 14 amino acids. Deletions cut 7 bases from V and 1 base from J, with 11 bases between. CDR1 is LNHDA and CDR2 is SQIVND in the germline V gene (reference sequence). CDR3 bases: TGTGCCAGTAAGGAGGGGATAAGCAATCAGCCCCAGCATTTT. It encodes CASKEGISNQPQHF.

As regards this clone: A much larger clone lies a single base off, so this may be a read error. J is TRBJ1-6 and V is TRBV6-5; D unclear. The CDR3 runs to 12 residues. Germline CDR1 reads MNHEY; CDR2 reads SVGAGI. CDR3 nucleotides: TGTGCCGGCAGTTACGGGAGTTCACCCCTCCACTTT. Its translation: CAGSYGSSPLHF.

The chain uses TRBV7-6 and TRBJ1-1, with 8 positions matching TRBD1. The ends lost 1 base at V and 4 bases at J; junction bases unmatched: 8. The CDR3 loop spans 16 amino acids. Germline V gene data show CDR1 as SGHVS and CDR2 as FNYEAQ. CDR3 sequence reads: CASSLGPRTGTTEAFF. DNA of the CDR3: TGTGCCAGCAGCTTAGGACCCCGGACAGGGACCACTGAAGCTTTCTTT.

V usage is TRBV6-4 and J usage is TRBJ2-1; D is perhaps TRBD2 (5 bases). From germline, CDR1 is MRHNA and CDR2 SNTAGT. Deletions cut 0 bases from V and 6 bases from J, with 6 bases between. This CDR3 contains 13 residues. The DNA of the CDR3 is TGTGCCAGCAGTGACTCACTAGGCAATGAGCAGTTCTTC. Its protein is CASSDSLGNEQFF.

The rearrangement uses TRBV3-1 (or the pseudogene TRBV3-2) and TRBJ2-2; 7 bases are shared with TRBD2. The CDR3 is 16 residues long. Germline-derived CDR1 and CDR2 are LGHDT and YNNKEL (reference sequence). J lost 4 bases, V lost 0 bases, and 5 bases had no gene match. CDR3 residues: CASSQESGRATGELFF. The CDR3 nucleotides are TGTGCCAGCAGCCAAGAGAGTGGGAGGGCCACCGGGGAGCTGTTTTTT.

The genes are TRBV5-4 and TRBJ1-1; D gene unclear. This CDR3 spans 15 amino acids. Germline loops: CDR1 SGHNT, CDR2 YYREEE (reference sequence). Deletions cut 3 bases from V and 2 bases from J, with 14 bases between. CDR3 loop: CASSSTTTANTEAFF. DNA for the CDR3: TGTGCCAGCAGCTCTACGACAACGGCAAACACTGAAGCTTTCTTT.

The sample holds a few counts of this clone. V is TRBV9 and J is TRBJ1-1; 8 bases align to TRBD1. CDR3 length equals 14 residues. J was trimmed by 10 bases and V by 3 bases; bases with no gene match: 11. Germline V gene lookup returns CDR1 SGDLS and CDR2 YYNGEE. The CDR3 protein is CASSAYQGQERAFF. DNA for the CDR3: TGTGCCAGCAGCGCTTATCAGGGACAGGAACGAGCTTTCTTT.

This chain connects TRBV27 to TRBJ1-6; 10 nucleotides align to TRBD1. CDR1 is MNHEY and CDR2 is SMNVEV in the germline V gene (reference sequence). The CDR3 contains 15 residues. V trimming: 5 bases; J trimming: 7 bases; junction bases outside the gene matches: 5. CDR3 coding DNA: TGTGCCAGCAGTCTAGGGACAGGGGCAAATTCACCCCTCCACTTT. This encodes CASSLGTGANSPLHF.